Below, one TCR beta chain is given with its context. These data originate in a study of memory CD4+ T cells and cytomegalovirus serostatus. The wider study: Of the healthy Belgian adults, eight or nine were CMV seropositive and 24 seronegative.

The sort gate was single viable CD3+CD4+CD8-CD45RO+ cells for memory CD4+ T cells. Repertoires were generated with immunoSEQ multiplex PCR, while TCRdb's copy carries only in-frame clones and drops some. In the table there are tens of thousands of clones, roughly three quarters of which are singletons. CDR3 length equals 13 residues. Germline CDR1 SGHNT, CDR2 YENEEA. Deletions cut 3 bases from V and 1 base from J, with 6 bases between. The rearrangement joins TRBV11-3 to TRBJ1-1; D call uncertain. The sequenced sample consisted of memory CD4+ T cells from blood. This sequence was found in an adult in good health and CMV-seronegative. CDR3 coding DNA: TGTGCCAGCAGCTTGGCAGGGAACACTGAAGCTTTCTTT. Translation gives CASSLAGNTEAFF.